Included here is one T cell receptor beta chain sequence, with context. The data are from a study of blood T cell repertoires in COVID-19. Study at large: The study drew acute and convalescent COVID-19 samples from the United States, Italy and Spain. PBMCs, B-cell-depleted T cells, or T cells were the source of the cDNA or gDNA that made up the material.

In the authors' methods: Nucleated cell counts were estimated from reference gene primer amplification. Here immunoSEQ multiplex PCR was the method, and the copy in TCRdb shows in-frame clones only, minus some. The V and J calls and the clone size are those of that table, but D and trimming were determined from the DNA. The profile shows about 150,000 clones, under 85% of them singletons. This clonotype was sampled from a middle-aged man with active or convalescent COVID-19. The sequencing input was peripheral blood.

In nucleotides, the CDR3 is TGTGCCAGCAGCTCGCGACTAGCGGGAGGGCCAGCGGGGGCCAACGTCCTGACTTTC. This sequence encodes CASSSRLAGGPAGANVLTF. This chain links TRBV7-3 with TRBJ2-6, with TRBD2 matching over 14 bases. Trimming removed 4 bases from V and 4 bases from J; junction bases left unmatched: 9. The CDR3 runs 19 residues. The germline V gene encodes CDR1 SGHTA and CDR2 FQGTGA.